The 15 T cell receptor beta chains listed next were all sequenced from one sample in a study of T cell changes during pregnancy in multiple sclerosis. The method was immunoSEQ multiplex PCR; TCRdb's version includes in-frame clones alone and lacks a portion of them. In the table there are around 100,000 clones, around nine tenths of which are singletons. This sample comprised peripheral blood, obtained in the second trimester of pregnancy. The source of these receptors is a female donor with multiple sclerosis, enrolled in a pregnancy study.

CDR3 DNA sequence: TGTGCCAGCAGTGAATCCGGGACAGGGAGGGTTAATTCACCCCTCCACTTT. Translation: CASSESGTGRVNSPLHF. This chain links TRBV2 with TRBJ1-6, with 9 bases lining up with TRBD1. The germline gives CDR1 SNHLY, CDR2 FYNNEI. The CDR3 is 17 amino acids. V was clipped by 2 bases and J by 6 bases; unmatched bases: 8.

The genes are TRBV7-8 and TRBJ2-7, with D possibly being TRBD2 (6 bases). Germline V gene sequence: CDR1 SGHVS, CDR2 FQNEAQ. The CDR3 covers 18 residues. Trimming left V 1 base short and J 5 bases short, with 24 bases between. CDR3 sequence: CASSLGRGLKTGAHEQYF. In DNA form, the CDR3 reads TGTGCCAGCAGCTTAGGAAGGGGACTCAAGACCGGGGCACACGAGCAGTACTTC.

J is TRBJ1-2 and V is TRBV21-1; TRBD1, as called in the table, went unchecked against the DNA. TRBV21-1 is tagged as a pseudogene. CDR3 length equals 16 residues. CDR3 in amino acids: CASSCGQDSINYGYTF. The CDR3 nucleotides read TGTGCCAGCAGCTGTGGACAGGATTCAATTAACTATGGCTACACCTTC.

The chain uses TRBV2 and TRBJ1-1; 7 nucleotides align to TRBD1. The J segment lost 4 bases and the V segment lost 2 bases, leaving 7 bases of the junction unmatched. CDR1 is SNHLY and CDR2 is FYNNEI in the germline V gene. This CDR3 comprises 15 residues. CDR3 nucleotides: TGTGCCAGCAGTGAACTGCAGGGGGGTTTCACTGAAGCTTTCTTT. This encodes CASSELQGGFTEAFF.

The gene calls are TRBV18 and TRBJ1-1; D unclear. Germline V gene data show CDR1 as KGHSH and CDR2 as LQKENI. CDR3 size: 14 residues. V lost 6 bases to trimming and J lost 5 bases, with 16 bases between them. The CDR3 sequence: CASSPQWGGTEAFF. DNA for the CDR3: TGTGCCAGCTCGCCTCAGTGGGGAGGAACTGAAGCTTTCTTT.

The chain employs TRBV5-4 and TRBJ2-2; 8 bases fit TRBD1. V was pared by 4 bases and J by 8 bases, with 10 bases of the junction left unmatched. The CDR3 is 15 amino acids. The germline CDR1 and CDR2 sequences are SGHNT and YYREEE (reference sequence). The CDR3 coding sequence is TGTGCCAGCAGCCCGAAGCGACAGGGGACAGGGGAGCTGTTTTTT. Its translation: CASSPKRQGTGELFF. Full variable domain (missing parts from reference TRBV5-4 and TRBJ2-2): ETGVTQSPTHLIKTRGQQVTLRCSSQSGHNTVSWYQQALGQGPQFIFQYYREEENGRGNFPPRFSGLQFPNYSSELNVNALELDDSALYLCASSPKRQGTGELFFGEGSRLTVL.

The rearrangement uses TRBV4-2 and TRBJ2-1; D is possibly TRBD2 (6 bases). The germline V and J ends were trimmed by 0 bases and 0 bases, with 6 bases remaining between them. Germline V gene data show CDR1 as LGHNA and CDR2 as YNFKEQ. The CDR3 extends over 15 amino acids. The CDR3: CASSQDSGSYNEQFF. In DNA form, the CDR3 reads TGTGCCAGCAGCCAAGATAGCGGCTCCTACAATGAGCAGTTCTTC.

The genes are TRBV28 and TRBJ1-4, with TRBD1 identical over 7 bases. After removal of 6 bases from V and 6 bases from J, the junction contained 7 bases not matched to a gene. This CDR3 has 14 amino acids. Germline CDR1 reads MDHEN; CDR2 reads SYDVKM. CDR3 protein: CASSLGTADEKLFF. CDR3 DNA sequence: TGTGCCAGCAGCCTTGGGACAGCAGATGAAAAACTGTTTTTT.

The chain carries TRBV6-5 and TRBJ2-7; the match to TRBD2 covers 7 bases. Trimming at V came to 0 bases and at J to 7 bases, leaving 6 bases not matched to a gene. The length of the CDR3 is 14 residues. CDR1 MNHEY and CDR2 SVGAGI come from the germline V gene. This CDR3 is CASSYSGGSGEQYF. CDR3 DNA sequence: TGTGCCAGCAGTTACTCCGGGGGGTCGGGGGAGCAGTACTTC.

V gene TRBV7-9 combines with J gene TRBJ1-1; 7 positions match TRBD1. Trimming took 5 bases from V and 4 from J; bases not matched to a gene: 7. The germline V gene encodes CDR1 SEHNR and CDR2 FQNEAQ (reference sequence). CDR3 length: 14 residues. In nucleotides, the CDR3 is TGTGCCAGCAGCACGGACAGGTGGGGCACTGAAGCTTTCTTT. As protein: CASSTDRWGTEAFF.

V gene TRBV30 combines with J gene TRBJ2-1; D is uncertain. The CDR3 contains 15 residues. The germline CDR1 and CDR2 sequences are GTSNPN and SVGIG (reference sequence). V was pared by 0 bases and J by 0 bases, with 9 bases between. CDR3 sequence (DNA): TGTGCCTGGAGTGTAGCACTGCCCTCCTACAATGAGCAGTTCTTC. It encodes CAWSVALPSYNEQFF.

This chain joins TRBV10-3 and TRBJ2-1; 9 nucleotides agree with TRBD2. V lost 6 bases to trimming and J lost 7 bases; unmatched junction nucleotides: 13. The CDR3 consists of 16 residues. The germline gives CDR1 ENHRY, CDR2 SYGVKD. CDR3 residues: CAIRVQAGGPGNEQFF. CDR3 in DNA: TGTGCCATCAGGGTCCAGGCGGGAGGGCCGGGGAATGAGCAGTTCTTC.

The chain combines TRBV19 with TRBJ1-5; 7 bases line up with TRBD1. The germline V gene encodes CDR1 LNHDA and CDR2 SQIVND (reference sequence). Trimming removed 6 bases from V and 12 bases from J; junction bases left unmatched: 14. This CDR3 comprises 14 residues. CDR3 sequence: CASSPRGFDQVQHF. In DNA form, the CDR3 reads TGTGCCAGTAGCCCCAGGGGGTTCGATCAGGTCCAGCATTTT. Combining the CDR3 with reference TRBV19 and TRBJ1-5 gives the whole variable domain DGGITQSPKYLFRKEGQNVTLSCEQNLNHDAMYWYRQDPGQGLRLIYYSQIVNDFQKGDIAEGYSVSREKKESFPLTVTSAQKNPTAFYLCASSPRGFDQVQHFGDGTRLSIL.

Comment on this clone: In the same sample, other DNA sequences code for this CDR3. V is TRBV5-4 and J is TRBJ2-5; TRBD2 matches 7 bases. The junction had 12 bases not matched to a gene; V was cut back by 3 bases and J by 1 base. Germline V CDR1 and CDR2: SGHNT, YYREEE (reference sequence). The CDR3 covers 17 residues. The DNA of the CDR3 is TGTGCCAGCAGCTGGGGACTGGCGGGGGTATTCCAAGAGACCCAGTACTTC. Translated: CASSWGLAGVFQETQYF.

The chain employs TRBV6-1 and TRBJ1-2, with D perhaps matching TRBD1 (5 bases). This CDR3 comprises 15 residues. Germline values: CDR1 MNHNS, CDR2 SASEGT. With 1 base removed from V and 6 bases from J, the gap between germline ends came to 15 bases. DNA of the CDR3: TGTGCCAGCAGTGAAGTCGGGTCACCAGGGAATGGCTACACCTTC. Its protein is CASSEVGSPGNGYTF.